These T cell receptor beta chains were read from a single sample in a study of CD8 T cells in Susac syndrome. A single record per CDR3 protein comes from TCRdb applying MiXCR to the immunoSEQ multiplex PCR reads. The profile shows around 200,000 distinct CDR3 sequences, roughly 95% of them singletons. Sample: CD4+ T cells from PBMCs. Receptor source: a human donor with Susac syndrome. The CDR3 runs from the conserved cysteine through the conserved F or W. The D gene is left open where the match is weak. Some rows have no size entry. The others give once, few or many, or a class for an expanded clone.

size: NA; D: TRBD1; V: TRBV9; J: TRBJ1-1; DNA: TGTGCCAGCAGCGCCGGGACAGGGCTGGGTGGCACTGAAGCTTTCTTT; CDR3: CASSAGTGLGGTEAFF
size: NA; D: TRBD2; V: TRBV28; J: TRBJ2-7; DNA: TGTGCCAGCAGGGGAGGGATGACGGACTACGAGCAGTACTTC; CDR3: CASRGGMTDYEQYF
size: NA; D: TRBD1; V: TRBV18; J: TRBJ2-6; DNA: TGTGCCAGCTCACCAGATAGACAGGGCTCTGGGGCCAACGTCCTGACTTTC; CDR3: CASSPDRQGSGANVLTF
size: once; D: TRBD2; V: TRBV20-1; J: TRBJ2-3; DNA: TGCAGTGCTACGGGACTAGCTTGGACAGATACGCAGTATTTT; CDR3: CSATGLAWTDTQYF
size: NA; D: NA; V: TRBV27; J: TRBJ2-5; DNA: TGTGCCAGCAGTCTTAGAAGCCCGCAAGAGACCCAGTACTTC; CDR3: CASSLRSPQETQYF
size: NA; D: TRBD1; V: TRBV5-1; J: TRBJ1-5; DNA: TGCGCCAGCAGCTTGGTAGCAGGGGGCGCAGAGCCCCAGCATTTT; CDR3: CASSLVAGGAEPQHF
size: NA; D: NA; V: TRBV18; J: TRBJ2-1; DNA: TGTGCCAGCTCACCACTCCCTCGGGACGCCCGCAATGAGCAGTTCTTC; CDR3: CASSPLPRDARNEQFF
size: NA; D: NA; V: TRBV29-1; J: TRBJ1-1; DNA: TGCAGCGTTGAAGTTGCCAGGAACACTGAAGCTTTCTTT; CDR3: CSVEVARNTEAFF
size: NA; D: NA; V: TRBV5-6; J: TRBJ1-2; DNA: TGTGCCAGCAGCCGCCTCGGGACGACTCAAGGCTACACCTTC; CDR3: CASSRLGTTQGYTF
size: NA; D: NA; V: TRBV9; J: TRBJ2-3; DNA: TGTGCCAGCAGCGTAGCTGTCGTCGGAGGGGGGCTCCAGTATTTT; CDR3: CASSVAVVGGGLQYF
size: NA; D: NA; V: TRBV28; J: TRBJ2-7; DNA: TGTGCCAGCAGCGGAGGGAGGGGGCACTCCTACGAGCAGTACTTC; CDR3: CASSGGRGHSYEQYF
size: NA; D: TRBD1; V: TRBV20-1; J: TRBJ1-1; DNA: TGCAGTGCTGACAGGGGCACTGAAGCTTTCTTT; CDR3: CSADRGTEAFF
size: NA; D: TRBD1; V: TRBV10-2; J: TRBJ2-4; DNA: TGCGCCAGCAGTGAGTTGGGACAGGGTTTAGCCAAAAACATTCAGTACTTC; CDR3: CASSELGQGLAKNIQYF
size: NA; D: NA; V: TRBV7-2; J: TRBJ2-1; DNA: TGTGCCAGCAACCTGGGCGGGTTTAATGAGCAGTTCTTC; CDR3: CASNLGGFNEQFF
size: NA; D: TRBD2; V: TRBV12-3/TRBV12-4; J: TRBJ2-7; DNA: TGTGCCAGCAGTTTAAGGGGAGGGGAGGCCGAGCAGTACTTC; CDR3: CASSLRGGEAEQYF
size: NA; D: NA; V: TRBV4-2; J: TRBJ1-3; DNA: TGTGCCAGCAGCCAACCAGGATCTGGAAACACCATATATTTT; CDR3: CASSQPGSGNTIYF
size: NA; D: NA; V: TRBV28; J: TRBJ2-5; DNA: TGTGCCAGCAGTTCGGTCACGCCAGGACAAGAGACCCAGTACTTC; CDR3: CASSSVTPGQETQYF
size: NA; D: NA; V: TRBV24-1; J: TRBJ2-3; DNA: TGTGCCACCAGTGACCGTAATCCCGGGACCACAGATACGCAGTATTTT; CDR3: CATSDRNPGTTDTQYF
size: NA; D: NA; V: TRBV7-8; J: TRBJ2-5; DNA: TGTGCCAGCAGCTCCATAGGGTACGAGACCCAGTACTTC; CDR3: CASSSIGYETQYF
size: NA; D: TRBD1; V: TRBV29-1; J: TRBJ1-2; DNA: TGCAGCGTAGTCCGGGACAGCCCCTATGGCTACACCTTC; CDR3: CSVVRDSPYGYTF
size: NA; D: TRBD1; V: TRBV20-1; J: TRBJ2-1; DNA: TGCAGTGCCTGGGACAGAACCTACAATGAGCAGTTCTTC; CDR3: CSAWDRTYNEQFF
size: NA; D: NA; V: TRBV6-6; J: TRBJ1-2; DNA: TGTGCCAGCAGTTACGTAGACAGCTATGGCTACACCTTC; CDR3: CASSYVDSYGYTF
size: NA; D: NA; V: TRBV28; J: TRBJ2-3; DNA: TGTGCCAACGGGGGGCCGGGGGGTACGCAGTATTTT; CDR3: CANGGPGGTQYF
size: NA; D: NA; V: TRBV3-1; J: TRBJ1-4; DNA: TGTGCCAGCAGCCAAGGTATCAGGCCTAATGAAAAACTGTTTTTT; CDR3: CASSQGIRPNEKLFF
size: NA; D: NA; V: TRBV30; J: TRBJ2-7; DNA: TGTGCCTGGACCTTACAGTACGAGCAGTACTTC; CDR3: CAWTLQYEQYF
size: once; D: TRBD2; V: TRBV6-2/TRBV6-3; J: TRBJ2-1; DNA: TGTGCCAGCAGTTATCGCAGACTAGCGGGGGCTTACAATGAGCAGTTCTTC; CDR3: CASSYRRLAGAYNEQFF
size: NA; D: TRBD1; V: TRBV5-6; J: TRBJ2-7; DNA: TGTGCCAGCAGCCTACTCGACAGGGGCTACGAGCAGTACTTC; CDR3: CASSLLDRGYEQYF
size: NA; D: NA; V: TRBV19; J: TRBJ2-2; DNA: TGTGCCAGTGAAAGGAGTGGAGGGACCGGGGAGCTGTTTTTT; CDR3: CASERSGGTGELFF
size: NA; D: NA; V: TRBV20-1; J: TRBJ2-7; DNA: TGCAGTGCCGAGACAGCAGCCTACGAGCAGTACTTC; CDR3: CSAETAAYEQYF
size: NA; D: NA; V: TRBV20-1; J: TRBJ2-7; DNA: TGCAGTGCTACCGTGGCAGGGGCGGGTAGGGAGCAGTACTTC; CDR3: CSATVAGAGREQYF
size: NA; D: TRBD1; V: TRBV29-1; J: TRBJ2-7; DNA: TGCAGCGTTGAAGTGCAGGGGGTCGAGCAGTACTTC; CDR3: CSVEVQGVEQYF
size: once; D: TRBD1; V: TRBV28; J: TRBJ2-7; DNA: TGTGCCAGCAGTTCGCCGACAGGGATCCTCCACGAGCAGTACTTC; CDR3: CASSSPTGILHEQYF
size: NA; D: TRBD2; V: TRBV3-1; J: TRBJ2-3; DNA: TGTGCCAGCAGCCAAGGTCCGGGACTAGCGGCCTCATATACGCAGTATTTT; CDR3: CASSQGPGLAASYTQYF
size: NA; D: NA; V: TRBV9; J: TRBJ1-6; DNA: TGTGCCAGCAGCGTAGGGCCCAGCGGAGGTAATTCACCCCTCCACTTT; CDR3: CASSVGPSGGNSPLHF
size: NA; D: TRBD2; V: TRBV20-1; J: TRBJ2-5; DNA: TGCAGTGCTAGAGTTTTTAGCGGGGAAGAGACCCAGTACTTC; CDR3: CSARVFSGEETQYF
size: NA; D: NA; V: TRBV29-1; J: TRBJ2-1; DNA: TGCAGCGTTACGGGGGAACCTCGTGGTGAGCAGTTCTTC; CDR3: CSVTGEPRGEQFF
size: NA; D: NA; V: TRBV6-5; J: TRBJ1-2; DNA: TGTGCCAGCAGTAAACAGGGCATTAACTATGGCTACACCTTC; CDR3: CASSKQGINYGYTF
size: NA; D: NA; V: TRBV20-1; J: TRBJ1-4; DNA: TGCAGTGCGTCGGACGCCGCAACTAATGAAAAACTGTTTTTT; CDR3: CSASDAATNEKLFF
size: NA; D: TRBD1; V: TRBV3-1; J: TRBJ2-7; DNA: TGTGCCAGCAGCCAAGAAGACAGGGCCGAGCAGTACTTC; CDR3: CASSQEDRAEQYF
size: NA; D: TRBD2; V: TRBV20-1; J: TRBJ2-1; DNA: TGCAGTGCTAGAGACCCCGCTGGGGGGGTTGAGCAGTTCTTC; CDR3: CSARDPAGGVEQFF
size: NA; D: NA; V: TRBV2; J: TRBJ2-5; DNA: TGTGCCAGCAGGCTTTTCCAAGAGACCCAGTACTTC; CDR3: CASRLFQETQYF
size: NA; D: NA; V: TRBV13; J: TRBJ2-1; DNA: TGTGCCAGCAGCTTAGGGTGGGGTCGTGAGCAGTTCTTC; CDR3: CASSLGWGREQFF
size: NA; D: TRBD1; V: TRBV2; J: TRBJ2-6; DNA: TGTGCCAGCAGTTGGGGAGGGACAGGGATCTTAGCGGCCAACGTCCTGACTTTC; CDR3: CASSWGGTGILAANVLTF